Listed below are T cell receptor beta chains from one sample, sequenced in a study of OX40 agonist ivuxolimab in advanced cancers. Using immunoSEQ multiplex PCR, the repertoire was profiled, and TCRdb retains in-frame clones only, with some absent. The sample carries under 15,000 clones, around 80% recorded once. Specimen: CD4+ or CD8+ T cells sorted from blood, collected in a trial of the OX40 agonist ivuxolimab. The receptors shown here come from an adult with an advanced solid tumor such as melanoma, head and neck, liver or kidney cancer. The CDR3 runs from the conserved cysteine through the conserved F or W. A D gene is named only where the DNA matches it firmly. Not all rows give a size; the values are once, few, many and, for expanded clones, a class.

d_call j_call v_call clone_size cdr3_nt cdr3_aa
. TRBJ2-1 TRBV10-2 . TGCGCCAGCAGTGATTCACAAACCTACAATGAGCAGTTCTTC CASSDSQTYNEQFF
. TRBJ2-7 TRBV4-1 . TGCGCCAGCAGCCAAGATCCCCGGGGAGCGCCCTCCTACGAGCAGTACTTC CASSQDPRGAPSYEQYF
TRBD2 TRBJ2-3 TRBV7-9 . TGTGCCAGCAGCCAGACTAGCGGATCTAGCACAGATACGCAGTATTTT CASSQTSGSSTDTQYF
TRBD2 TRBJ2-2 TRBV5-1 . TGCGCCAGCAGCTTGGTGGCGGGGGCGAACACCGGGGAGCTGTTTTTT CASSLVAGANTGELFF
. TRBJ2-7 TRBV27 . TGTGCCAGCAGTTTACTAGGGCAGGACACCTACGAGCAGTACTTC CASSLLGQDTYEQYF
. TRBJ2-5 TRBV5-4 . TGTGCCAGCAGCTCGGCAGGGGTCGGCCGGCGAGAGACCCAGTACTTC CASSSAGVGRRETQYF
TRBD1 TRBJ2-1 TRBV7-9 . TGTGCCAGCAGCCAGGGGGCAGATGAGCAGTTCTTC CASSQGADEQFF
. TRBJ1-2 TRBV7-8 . TGTGCCAGCAGCGAACTACCCGGCGGCAGAAACTATGGCTACACCTTC CASSELPGGRNYGYTF
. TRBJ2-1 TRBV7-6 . TGTGCCAGCAGCCCGTTGTTTGGCGGACTCTACAATGAGCAGTTCTTC CASSPLFGGLYNEQFF
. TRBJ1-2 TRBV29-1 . TGCAGCGTTGTACGGGGCTATGGCTACACCTTC CSVVRGYGYTF
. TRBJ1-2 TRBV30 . TGTGCCTGGGGTTACGAGGGTGGTGGCTACACCTTC CAWGYEGGGYTF
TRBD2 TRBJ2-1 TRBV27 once TGTGCCAGCAGTTTGATAGCGGGGGACTCCTACAATGAGCAGTTCTTC CASSLIAGDSYNEQFF
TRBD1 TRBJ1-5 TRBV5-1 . TGCGCCAGCAGCCAGGGACAGGCCAATCAGCCCCAGCATTTT CASSQGQANQPQHF
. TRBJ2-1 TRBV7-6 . TGTGCCAGCAGCTTAACCAGCGGGCCCGTGAATGAGCAGTTCTTC CASSLTSGPVNEQFF
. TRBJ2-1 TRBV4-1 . TGCGCCAGCAGTCAAGCTGAGCGGCTCAGCTCCTACAATGAGCAGTTCTTC CASSQAERLSSYNEQFF
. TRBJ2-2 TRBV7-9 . TGTGCCAGCACCCCCGGGGGAGAGCCGGCCGGGGAGCTGTTTTTT CASTPGGEPAGELFF
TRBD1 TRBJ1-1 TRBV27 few TGTGCCAGCAGTTTATCGAGAGAGGGGGCCGCTGAAGCTTTCTTT CASSLSREGAAEAFF
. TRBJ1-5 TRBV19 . TGTGCCAGTAGTATAGAAGGGGAGAGCAATCAGCCCCAGCATTTT CASSIEGESNQPQHF
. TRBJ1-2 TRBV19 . TGTGCCAGTAGTATATGGGGGGAGGAGTATGGCTACACCTTC CASSIWGEEYGYTF
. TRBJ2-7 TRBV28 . TGTGCCAGCAGTTTAACCAGGGGACCCTACGAGCAGTACTTC CASSLTRGPYEQYF
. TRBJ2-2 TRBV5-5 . TGTGCCAGCAGCTCTCTCGCCAAAAACACCGGGGAGCTGTTTTTT CASSSLAKNTGELFF
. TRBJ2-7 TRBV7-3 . TGTGCCAGCAGCTTTGGGGGTTATGACGAGCAGTACTTC CASSFGGYDEQYF
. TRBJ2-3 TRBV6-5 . TGTGCCAGCAGTCGAGCTAGTGAAGATACGCAGTATTTT CASSRASEDTQYF
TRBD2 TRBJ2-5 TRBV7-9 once TGTGCCAGCAGCCACGGACTAGCGGGAGGTGGGGAGACCCAGTACTTC CASSHGLAGGGETQYF
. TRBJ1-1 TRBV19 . TGTGCCAGTAGGAATGACAGTTTTTTCATGAACACTGAAGCTTTCTTT CASRNDSFFMNTEAFF
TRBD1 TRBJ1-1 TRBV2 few TGTGCCAGCAGGACGACAGGGGCGAACACTGAAGCTTTCTTT CASRTTGANTEAFF
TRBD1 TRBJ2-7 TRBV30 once TGTGCCTCCGACCGGGACAGGGGGCTCGAGCAGTACTTC CASDRDRGLEQYF
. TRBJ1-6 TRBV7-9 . TGTGCCGCTGAAGGTGGGACAACAGGTTCACCCCTCCACTTT CAAEGGTTGSPLHF
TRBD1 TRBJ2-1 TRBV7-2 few TGTGCCAGCAGCCTCCGGGACAGGCTCTCTTCTCTTCTGTACAATGAGCAGTTCTTC CASSLRDRLSSLLYNEQFF
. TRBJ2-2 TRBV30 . TGTGCCTGGACTGAACAGGGAAACACCGGGGAGCTGTTTTTT CAWTEQGNTGELFF
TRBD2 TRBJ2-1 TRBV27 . TGTGCCAGCAGTGCCGGGACTAGCGGTTACAATGAGCAGTTCTTC CASSAGTSGYNEQFF
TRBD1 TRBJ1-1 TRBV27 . TGTGCCAGCAAACCCTCTGTAGGCAGGGGGCTCTCTGAAGCTTTCTTT CASKPSVGRGLSEAFF
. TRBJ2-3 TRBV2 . TGTGCCAGCAGTGAAACGGGCCCGTACACAGATACGCAGTATTTT CASSETGPYTDTQYF
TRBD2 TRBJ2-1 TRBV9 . TGTGCCAGCAGCACCCACCAAGCGGGAAGCTCCTACAATGAGCAGTTCTTC CASSTHQAGSSYNEQFF
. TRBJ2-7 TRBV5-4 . TGTGCCAGCAGCTTTCTGGAATCCTACGAGCAGTACTTC CASSFLESYEQYF
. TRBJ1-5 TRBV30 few TGTGCCTGGGGCCCCCGGGACACAAATCAGCCCCAGCATTTT CAWGPRDTNQPQHF
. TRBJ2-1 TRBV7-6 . TGTGCCAGCAGCATAAGCAATGAGCAGTTCTTC CASSISNEQFF
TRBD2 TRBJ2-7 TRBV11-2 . TGTGCCAGCCCAACCGAAGACGGGGGGTGCGACTACGAGCAGTACTTC CASPTEDGGCDYEQYF
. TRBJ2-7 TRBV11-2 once TGTGCCAGCAGCGTAGGGCAGGTTCCCTACGAGCAGTACTTC CASSVGQVPYEQYF
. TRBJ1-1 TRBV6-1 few TGTGCCAGCAGTGATGGGACACCGTATGGCTTT CASSDGTPYGF
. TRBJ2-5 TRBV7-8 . TGTGCCAGCAGCTTAGAGACCCAGTACTTC CASSLETQYF
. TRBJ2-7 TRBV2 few TGTGCCAGCACCCGGGACACTCTATACGAGCAGTACTTC CASTRDTLYEQYF
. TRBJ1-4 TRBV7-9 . TGTGCCAGCAGCTTAGGTAGGGAAAAACTGTTTTTT CASSLGREKLFF
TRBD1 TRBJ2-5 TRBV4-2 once TGTGCCAGCAGCCAAGATGGTCAGGGGGCGCAGGAGACCCAGTACTTC CASSQDGQGAQETQYF
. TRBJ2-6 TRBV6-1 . TGTGCCAGCAGTGAAGCTCGGGGGGCCAACGTCCTGACTTTC CASSEARGANVLTF
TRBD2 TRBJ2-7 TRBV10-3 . TGTGCCATCACCCGGGGTAGCGGGGGGCCCTACTTC CAITRGSGGPYF
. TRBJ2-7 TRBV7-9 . TGTGCCAGCAGCTTAGAGGACTTGGGCTACGAGCAGTACTTC CASSLEDLGYEQYF
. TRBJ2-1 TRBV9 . TGTGCCAGCAGCGTAGGTGGCGCAAGCTCCTACAATGAGCAGTTCTTC CASSVGGASSYNEQFF
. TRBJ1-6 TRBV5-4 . TGTGCCAGCAGCCCCCCCTCCTATAATTCACCCCTCCACTTT CASSPPSYNSPLHF
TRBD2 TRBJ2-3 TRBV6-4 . TGCGGGACGGGAGGCATAGATACGCAGTATTTT CGTGGIDTQYF
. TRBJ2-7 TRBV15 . TGTGCCACCAGCAGAGATAGGGCAGGGGATGCCGAGCAGTACTTC CATSRDRAGDAEQYF